Below are 13 T cell receptor beta chains sequenced from a single sample in a study of blood T cell repertoires in COVID-19. Repertoires were generated with immunoSEQ multiplex PCR, while TCRdb's copy carries only in-frame clones and drops some. The repertoire holds 200,000 to 300,000 clones, with approximately 86% as singletons. Sequenced sample: peripheral blood. These receptors were taken from a woman aged 60 to 75 who had recovered from COVID-19.

This clone is a singleton in its sample. The rearrangement uses TRBV19 and TRBJ2-5; D remains ambiguous. This CDR3 has 11 amino acids. V was trimmed by 3 bases and J by 5 bases, leaving 4 bases between them. Germline V gene data show CDR1 as LNHDA and CDR2 as SQIVND (reference sequence). The CDR3 DNA reads TGTGCCAGTAGTATTAGCGAGACCCAGTACTTC. The encoded protein is CASSISETQYF.

This clone was counted many times. The chain links TRBV6-5 to TRBJ1-2; D might be TRBD1 (5 bases). Trimming took off 4 bases at V and 2 bases at J, with 17 bases between the two ends. From germline, CDR1 is MNHEY and CDR2 SVGAGI. The CDR3 totals 16 residues. For the CDR3, the DNA is TGTGCCAGCAGTTCCCCGCGGCGGGGGGGGAACTATGGCTACACCTTC. It encodes CASSSPRRGGNYGYTF.

This chain uses TRBV10-3 with TRBJ1-6; D is possibly TRBD1 (5 bases). The ends were cut back, 3 bases at V and 8 bases at J, with 14 bases in the middle. Germline assignment: CDR1 ENHRY and CDR2 SYGVKD. This CDR3 comprises 15 residues. CDR3 DNA: TGTGCCATCAGTGATGGATCAGGGTTTTATTCACCCCTCCACTTT. Translation gives CAISDGSGFYSPLHF.

The J gene is TRBJ2-5, the V gene TRBV5-1, with D tentatively TRBD2 (6 bases). In germline, CDR1 is SGHRS, CDR2 YFSETQ. The CDR3 length is 13 residues. V shed 4 bases and J shed 1 base, with 8 bases lying between them. The CDR3 DNA sequence: TGCGCCAGCAGCGGCGGGACCCAAGAGACCCAGTACTTC. Amino acids: CASSGGTQETQYF.

The chain has TRBV6-1 and TRBJ2-7, with 7 positions matching TRBD2. J lost 10 bases, V lost 8 bases, and 8 bases had no gene match. This CDR3 is built from 11 residues. Germline V lookup: CDR1 MNHNS, CDR2 SASEGT. This CDR3 reads CASSLRGEQYF. CDR3 DNA sequence: TGTGCCAGCTCGCTCCGGGGGGAACAGTACTTC.

This clone was seen only once. The V call is TRBV27, the J call TRBJ2-2; D call uncertain. CDR1 and CDR2 (germline): MNHEY, SMNVEV (reference sequence). V was cut by 2 bases and J by 4 bases, with 5 bases left in between. The CDR3 has 13 amino acids. The CDR3 DNA reads TGTGCCAGCAGTTTACCTCCCACCGGGGAGCTGTTTTTT. It is translated as CASSLPPTGELFF.

In its sample, this clone was seen once. The chain joins TRBV7-3 to TRBJ1-2; 8 nucleotides line up with TRBD1. The germline V gene has CDR1 SGHTA and CDR2 FQGTGA. The CDR3 has 13 amino acids. With V trimmed by 2 bases and J by 4 bases, 0 bases remained unmatched. The CDR3 region is CASSLGQGYGYTF. In nucleotides, the CDR3 is TGTGCCAGCAGCTTAGGACAGGGCTATGGCTACACCTTC. Filled out from reference TRBV7-3 and TRBJ1-2, the complete variable domain reads GAGVSQTPSNKVTEKGKYVELRCDPISGHTALYWYRQSLGQGPEFLIYFQGTGAADDSGLPNDRFFAVRPEGSVSTLKIQRTERGDSAVYLCASSLGQGYGYTFGSGTRLTVV.

The J gene is TRBJ2-5, the V gene TRBV3-1 (or the pseudogene TRBV3-2); unclear D gene. Trimming shortened V by 1 base and J by 2 bases, and 5 bases separated the two germline ends. The V gene's germline CDR1 is LGHDT and CDR2 YNNKEL (reference sequence). The CDR3 is 13 residues long. CDR3 amino acids: CASSQGSQETQYF. The CDR3 DNA sequence: TGTGCCAGCAGCCAAGGGAGTCAAGAGACCCAGTACTTC.

This sequence joins TRBV18 and TRBJ2-3, with TRBD2 identical over 7 bases. The germline CDR1 and CDR2 sequences are KGHSH and LQKENI. The CDR3 length is 15 residues. The junction had 4 bases not matched to a gene; V was cut back by 1 base and J by 3 bases. CDR3 sequence (DNA): TGTGCCAGCTCACCACTCCAAGCGGGAACAGATACGCAGTATTTT. The encoded protein is CASSPLQAGTDTQYF.

This chain links TRBV6-2 or TRBV6-3 with TRBJ1-2; 7 nucleotides align to TRBD1. The V and J ends lost 2 bases and 4 bases, in that order; junction bases with no gene match: 7. The CDR3 has 15 residues. Germline CDR1 MNHEY, CDR2 SVGEGT. Here the CDR3 reads CASSYRDRDFYGYTF. DNA of the CDR3: TGTGCCAGCAGTTACCGGGACAGAGATTTCTATGGCTACACCTTC.

The V and J genes are TRBV3-1 (or the pseudogene TRBV3-2) and TRBJ2-3; D possibly corresponds to TRBD2 (6 bases). CDR3 length equals 13 residues. The ends were cut back, 1 base at V and 4 bases at J, with 6 bases in the middle. Per the germline V gene, CDR1 is LGHDT and CDR2 is YNNKEL (reference sequence). CDR3 protein: CASSQGGADTQYF. CDR3 nucleotides: TGTGCCAGCAGCCAAGGCGGGGCAGATACGCAGTATTTT.

This chain connects TRBV12-3 or TRBV12-4 to TRBJ1-3; no clear D gene. With 3 bases removed from V and 0 bases from J, the gap between germline ends came to 3 bases. This CDR3 is built from 13 residues. CDR3 residues: CASSFHSGNTIYF. Written as DNA, the CDR3 is TGTGCCAGCAGTTTCCACTCTGGAAACACCATATATTTT.

This rearrangement joins TRBV7-2 to TRBJ1-2, with TRBD1 identical over 9 bases. CDR1 is SGHTA, CDR2 FQGNSA, per germline. V lost 4 bases and J lost 6; bases outside the gene matches: 6. This CDR3 comprises 14 residues. This CDR3 reads CASSSDRGKDGYTF. CDR3 nucleotide sequence: TGTGCCAGCAGCTCCGACAGGGGGAAAGATGGCTACACCTTC.